This entry is about one T cell receptor beta chain. Method: immunoSEQ multiplex PCR; TCRdb's copy keeps in-frame clones and lacks some. The sample lists roughly 62,000 clones, 80% to 90% seen once, with roughly 2.5% in the top ten. This sample is drawn from a study of T cell changes during pregnancy in multiple sclerosis. In germline, CDR1 is SNHLY, CDR2 FYNNEI. V lost 7 bases and J lost 3; bases outside the gene matches: 8. This CDR3 region has 15 residues. The TCR sequence derives from a female donor with multiple sclerosis, enrolled in a pregnancy study. The chain joins TRBV2 to TRBJ2-2; 7 bases line up with TRBD2. The sample consisted of peripheral blood, taken in the first trimester of pregnancy. CDR3 coding DNA: TGTGCCAGCAAAGGCGGGAGTACGGACACCGGGGAGCTGTTTTTT. This sequence encodes CASKGGSTDTGELFF.